These 20 T cell receptor beta chains were sequenced from one sample in a study of T-cell memory formation after mild COVID-19. TCRdb re-derived calls from the 5' RACE reads in MiXCR, one entry per CDR3 protein. This sample yields about 420,000 distinct CDR3 sequences, of which 20% to 30% are seen a single time; less than 15% belongs to the top ten. The specimen was PBMCs or a T cell subset sorted from them (not recorded which). The receptor source for this set is an adult woman who had mild COVID-19 (a few samples of this study predate the infection). Cell type and time point are not known.

This clonotype was seen only a few times. The chain uses TRBV5-4 and TRBJ2-5; 14 positions match TRBD2. V lost 3 bases, J lost 9 bases, and 13 bases stayed unmatched. Germline V gene data show CDR1 as SGHNT and CDR2 as YYREEE (reference sequence). CDR3 length equals 17 residues. The chain's CDR3 is CASSSSSGTSGGPAQYF. CDR3 in DNA: TGTGCCAGCAGCTCATCTTCAGGGACTAGCGGGGGTCCTGCCCAGTACTTC.

This clonotype has a handful of counts. This chain connects TRBV6-5 to TRBJ2-3; 12 nucleotides match TRBD2. Trimming at V came to 6 bases and at J to 0 bases, leaving 7 bases not matched to a gene. Germline loops: CDR1 MNHEY, CDR2 SVGAGI. The CDR3 length is 17 residues. The CDR3 DNA reads as TGTGCCAGCAGCCTACGGACTAGCGGGGCTAGCACAGATACGCAGTATTTT. Translation: CASSLRTSGASTDTQYF.

This clonotype has more than one count but fewer than ten. This sequence joins TRBV12-3 or TRBV12-4 and TRBJ2-3, with D possibly TRBD2 on 6 matching bases. Trimming pared 3 bases from V and 0 bases from J, leaving 10 bases between. This CDR3 is 15 amino acids long. CDR3 residues: CASSLSAGSTDTQYF. The CDR3 nucleotides read TGTGCCAGCAGTTTGTCGGCGGGGAGCACAGATACGCAGTATTTT.

This clonotype was observed once. The gene calls are TRBV13 and TRBJ2-3; D unclear. The V gene's germline CDR1 is PRHDT and CDR2 FYEKMQ (reference sequence). The CDR3 runs to 15 residues. The V and J ends lost 4 bases and 2 bases respectively, with 13 bases between them. CDR3 in DNA: TGTGCCAGCAGCTCGACTGTGTGGTTCACAGATACGCAGTATTTT. Encoded protein: CASSSTVWFTDTQYF.

This chain joins TRBV12-3 or TRBV12-4 and TRBJ1-5; weak D call: TRBD1 (5 bases). The CDR3 is 16 residues long. V was trimmed by 3 bases and J by 3 bases, leaving 15 bases between them. The CDR3 is CASSFAFKGINQPQHF. As DNA, the CDR3 is TGTGCCAGCAGTTTTGCCTTTAAGGGGATCAATCAGCCCCAGCATTTT.

The chain has TRBV14 and TRBJ1-4; possible D gene TRBD1, 5 bases. CDR3 length equals 15 residues. V shed 1 base and J shed 5 bases, with 11 bases lying between them. CDR1 is SGHDN and CDR2 is FVKESK in the germline V gene. The DNA of the CDR3 is TGTGCCAGCAGCCAAGGATCGGGGGGAAATGAAAAACTGTTTTTT. It codes for CASSQGSGGNEKLFF.

This clonotype was seen only a few times. The chain employs TRBV7-2 and TRBJ2-3; TRBD1 might be the D (6 bases). The V end was cut by 4 bases, the J end by 5 bases, with 16 bases between. The CDR3 covers 15 residues. Germline assignment: CDR1 SGHTA and CDR2 FQGNSA. The CDR3 DNA sequence: TGTGCCAGCAGCTCTGGGGGCCGACGAGTAGATACGCAGTATTTT. This translates into CASSSGGRRVDTQYF.

V usage is TRBV5-4 and J usage is TRBJ2-7, with TRBD1 matching 7 bases. Germline V gene sequence: CDR1 SGHNT, CDR2 YYREEE (reference sequence). CDR3 length: 15 amino acids. Germline trimming cut 2 bases from V and 6 bases from J; bases unmatched to any gene: 11. CDR3 nucleotide sequence: TGTGCCAGCAGCTTTTCAAGATCCCCAGGGGGCGAGCAGTACTTC. Translated: CASSFSRSPGGEQYF.

The chain couples TRBV14 to TRBJ2-5; D may be TRBD2 (6 bases). Trimming took 4 bases from V and 5 from J, leaving 26 bases between them. There are 18 residues in the CDR3. Germline V gene lookup returns CDR1 SGHDN and CDR2 FVKESK. The CDR3 region has the DNA TGTGCCAGCAGCCCTAACCAGTACCGGGGGACCGAGGCGGAGACCCAGTACTTC. Translating gives CASSPNQYRGTEAETQYF.

V usage is TRBV10-3 and J usage is TRBJ2-3; a possible D gene is TRBD1 (5 bases). This CDR3 comprises 15 residues. V gave up 7 bases and J gave up 2 bases, with 16 bases separating them. Germline values: CDR1 ENHRY, CDR2 SYGVKD. CDR3: CAIKGGDSLTDTQYF. For the CDR3, the DNA is TGTGCCATCAAGGGTGGAGACAGCCTCACAGATACGCAGTATTTT.

The V gene is TRBV5-8, the J gene TRBJ1-1, with unresolved D. The CDR3 is 15 residues long. Looked up from germline, CDR1 is SGHTS and CDR2 is YDEGEE. Trimming pared 4 bases from V and 3 bases from J, leaving 16 bases between. CDR3 loop: CASSPSPDRDTEAFF. The CDR3 DNA reads TGTGCCAGCAGCCCTAGCCCCGACCGGGACACTGAAGCTTTCTTT.

This clonotype was observed a few times. This sequence joins TRBV4-3 and TRBJ2-1; D is perhaps TRBD1 (6 bases). This CDR3 has 15 amino acids. The V end was cut by 0 bases, the J end by 0 bases, with 6 bases between. Germline V gives CDR1 LGHNA, CDR2 YSLEER. CDR3 protein: CASSQDRGSYNEQFF. CDR3 nucleotide sequence: TGCGCCAGCAGCCAAGACAGGGGCTCCTACAATGAGCAGTTCTTC.

The gene calls are TRBV9 and TRBJ1-1; no definite D call. This CDR3 spans 13 amino acids. Germline CDR1 and CDR2: SGDLS and YYNGEE. Trimming removed 0 bases from V and 8 bases from J, with 11 bases in between. The CDR3 DNA reads as TGTGCCAGCAGCGTAGTCTCGGGGTCAGAAGCTTTCTTT. This gives the protein CASSVVSGSEAFF.

This clonotype was observed a handful of times. The genes are TRBV4-2 and TRBJ1-3; a weak D match, TRBD1 (5 bases). Germline values: CDR1 LGHNA, CDR2 YNFKEQ. The CDR3 runs to 15 residues. The V and J ends lost 5 bases and 0 bases respectively, with 11 bases between them. The CDR3 DNA is TGTGCCAGCAGCTCACAGGCCAGCTCTGGAAACACCATATATTTT. This translates into CASSSQASSGNTIYF.

This clonotype was seen a handful of times. The chain combines TRBV5-1 with TRBJ2-7; TRBD1 is a possible D gene (6 bases). Trimming shortened V by 4 bases and J by 0 bases, and 17 bases separated the two germline ends. The CDR3 contains 16 residues. In germline, CDR1 is SGHRS, CDR2 YFSETQ. CDR3: CASSHGQISHSYEQYF. The CDR3 DNA is TGCGCCAGCAGCCATGGACAGATTTCCCACTCCTACGAGCAGTACTTC.

J is TRBJ1-1 and V is TRBV12-3 or TRBV12-4; D is unclear. This CDR3 is built from 14 residues. Trimming took 6 bases from V and 4 from J, leaving 15 bases between them. Here the CDR3 DNA reads TGTGCCAGCAGCGAGGGCCTTCGGGGCACTGAAGCTTTCTTT. Encoded protein: CASSEGLRGTEAFF.

This clonotype turned up a few times. The J gene is TRBJ2-5, the V gene TRBV6-5, with D possibly being TRBD1 (5 bases). Germline V gene sequence: CDR1 MNHEY, CDR2 SVGAGI. The CDR3 spans 14 residues. The germline V and J ends were trimmed by 2 bases and 2 bases, with 9 bases remaining between them. The CDR3 DNA is TGTGCCAGCAGTTACAGGGGCGATCAAGAGACCCAGTACTTC. Translation gives CASSYRGDQETQYF.

A few counts support this clonotype. The CDR3 DNA is TGTGCCAGCAGCGTAACGCGGGAGGGTTTATTCGGTGAGCAGTTCTTC. It is translated as CASSVTREGLFGEQFF. This chain links TRBV9 with TRBJ2-1; 9 bases fit TRBD2. V lost 1 base to trimming and J lost 9 bases; unmatched junction nucleotides: 11. There are 16 residues in the CDR3. Germline CDR1 is SGDLS and CDR2 is YYNGEE.

The rearrangement joins TRBV5-1 to TRBJ1-4; D may be TRBD1 (6 bases). Germline V CDR1 and CDR2: SGHRS, YFSETQ. CDR3 size: 18 residues. With 2 bases removed from V and 5 bases from J, the gap between germline ends came to 22 bases. CDR3 bases: TGCGCCAGCAGCTTACCTTTGAACTTGACAGGCAAGAATGAAAAACTGTTTTTT. Translation: CASSLPLNLTGKNEKLFF.

This chain links TRBV6-1 with TRBJ2-1; TRBD2 aligns across 7 bases. The CDR3 totals 14 residues. Germline V CDR1 and CDR2: MNHNS, SASEGT. Trimming removed 5 bases from V and 6 bases from J; junction bases left unmatched: 7. In DNA form, the CDR3 reads TGTGCCAGCAGTAAGGGGAGGGTCCCCAATGAGCAGTTCTTC. It yields the protein CASSKGRVPNEQFF.